This T cell receptor (beta chain) was recorded in a study of tumor and adjacent non-tumor tissue in lung cancer. Study summary: There were some 11 adenocarcinoma, a couple of squamous cell carcinoma and 1 small cell lung cancer cases. Notes on the study in general: Compared with tumor, normal lung showed significantly lower TCR diversity.

This CDR3 region has 15 residues. The J segment lost 10 bases and the V segment lost 7 bases, leaving 14 bases of the junction unmatched. The germline CDR1 and CDR2 sequences are MGHDK and SYGVNS. The library came from three nested PCR rounds adapted from ARM-PCR protocols. One entry per CDR3 protein, called by TCRdb with MiXCR from the multiplex PCR reads. The table includes 50,000 or so distinct CDR3 sequences, roughly 69% detected once. Concerning this clonotype itself: The antigen remains unidentified. A much larger clone sits a single nucleotide away, making a read error possible.

The template was RNA from unsorted bulk tissue. This non-tumor lung sample came from over 3 cm beyond the tumor edge. The source of this sequence is a woman aged 60-70 years with non-small cell lung cancer. This chain links TRBV25-1 with TRBJ2-1; 9 bases are a match to TRBD2. Specimen: distant non-tumor lung tissue. In DNA form, the CDR3 reads TGTGCCAGCATTCCCCTTAGCGGGGGTATACGGGAGCAGTTCTTC. Encoded protein: CASIPLSGGIREQFF.